One and the same sample provided the 14 T cell receptor beta chains below, sequenced in a study of OX40 agonist ivuxolimab in advanced cancers. Repertoires were generated with immunoSEQ multiplex PCR, while TCRdb's copy carries only in-frame clones and drops some. The sample consists of around 97,000 clones, about four fifths of them appearing once. Sequences were derived from CD4+ or CD8+ T cells sorted from blood, sampled in a trial of the OX40 agonist ivuxolimab. The receptors stem from an adult with an advanced solid tumor such as melanoma, head and neck, liver or kidney cancer.

The chain is built from TRBV19 and TRBJ1-3; 10 bases are a match to TRBD1. This CDR3 has 19 amino acids. In germline, CDR1 is LNHDA, CDR2 SQIVND (reference sequence). V gave up 3 bases and J gave up 1 base; unmatched junction bases: 12. Here the CDR3 reads CASSMRYGQGVESGNTIYF. The CDR3 region has the DNA TGTGCCAGTAGTATGCGCTATGGACAGGGGGTAGAATCTGGAAACACCATATATTTT.

The chain joins TRBV11-2 to TRBJ1-1; D is unclear. V dropped 2 bases and J dropped 1 base, with 11 bases sitting between them. The CDR3 loop spans 15 amino acids. Per the germline V gene, CDR1 is SGHAT and CDR2 is FQNNGV. CDR3 nucleotide sequence: TGTGCCAGCAGCTTATCATCGGTGCGGAACACTGAAGCTTTCTTT. This codes for CASSLSSVRNTEAFF.

This chain links TRBV2 with TRBJ1-1, with a weak D call TRBD1 (6 bases). The CDR3 has 13 residues. V lost 7 bases to trimming and J lost 11 bases, with 20 bases between them. CDR1 and CDR2 (germline): SNHLY, FYNNEI. CDR3 coding DNA: TGTGCCAGCACCCAAAATTCGGACAGTGAGGCTTTCTTT. Translating gives CASTQNSDSEAFF. Full variable domain (missing parts from reference TRBV2 and TRBJ1-1): EPEVTQTPSHQVTQMGQEVILRCVPISNHLYFYWYRQILGQKVEFLVSFYNNEISEKSEIFDDQFSVERPDGSNFTLKIRSTKLEDSAMYFCASTQNSDSEAFFGQGTRLTVV.

The chain joins TRBV15 to TRBJ1-5; TRBD1 aligns across 10 bases. Germline V gene sequence: CDR1 LNHNV, CDR2 YYDKDF (reference sequence). The ends lost 3 bases at V and 5 bases at J; junction bases unmatched: 1. The CDR3 extends over 14 amino acids. The CDR3 DNA reads as TGTGCCACCAGCAGGGACAGGGGGGATCAGCCCCAGCATTTT. It codes for CATSRDRGDQPQHF.

The chain has TRBV25-1 and TRBJ1-2; no reliable D call. Germline assignment: CDR1 MGHDK and CDR2 SYGVNS. V lost 10 bases and J 8 bases, leaving 14 bases between the germline ends. The CDR3 runs to 11 residues. This CDR3 is CATQRAGGYTF. The CDR3 region has the DNA TGTGCCACCCAACGAGCCGGCGGCTACACCTTC.

The rearrangement joins TRBV9 to TRBJ1-2; 7 bases align to TRBD1. This CDR3 has 14 residues. Germline values: CDR1 SGDLS, CDR2 YYNGEE. V was clipped by 0 bases and J by 2 bases; unmatched bases: 1. The CDR3 loop reads CASSVGRGNYGYTF. For the CDR3, the DNA is TGTGCCAGCAGCGTAGGCAGGGGGAACTATGGCTACACCTTC.

V and J are TRBV9 and TRBJ2-2; D is ambiguous. The V end lost 4 bases, the J end lost 4 bases, and 11 bases lay between the germline ends. Germline V gene data show CDR1 as SGDLS and CDR2 as YYNGEE. This CDR3 has 14 amino acids. The CDR3 nucleotides read TGTGCCAGCAGCCAAACAACCGCCACCGGGGAGCTGTTTTTT. It yields the protein CASSQTTATGELFF.

The rearrangement uses TRBV19 and TRBJ1-1; a weak D match, TRBD1 (6 bases). V was pared by 6 bases and J by 5 bases, with 19 bases between. This CDR3 region has 15 residues. Per germline, CDR1 LNHDA and CDR2 SQIVND (reference sequence). The CDR3 region is CASRPARGAFTEAFF. The CDR3 DNA reads as TGTGCCAGTAGGCCCGCCCGGGGGGCCTTTACTGAAGCTTTCTTT.

The chain uses TRBV7-3 and TRBJ2-1, with 8 nucleotides matching TRBD2. Germline lookup yields CDR1 SGHTA and CDR2 FQGTGA. Trimming at V came to 2 bases and at J to 3 bases, leaving 3 bases not matched to a gene. The CDR3 has 15 amino acids. CDR3 nucleotides: TGTGCCAGCAGCTTATGGCGGGGGGACTACAATGAGCAGTTCTTC. Its translation: CASSLWRGDYNEQFF.

The chain uses TRBV19 and TRBJ2-7; D is unclear. The length of the CDR3 is 14 residues. Germline CDR1 LNHDA, CDR2 SQIVND (reference sequence). The V and J ends lost 3 bases and 3 bases respectively, with 12 bases between them. Here the CDR3 reads CASSIAHGDYEQYF. The CDR3 bases are TGTGCCAGTAGTATCGCGCATGGGGACTACGAGCAGTACTTC.

This clone was counted many times. The chain employs TRBV4-2 and TRBJ2-7; a weak D match, TRBD2 (6 bases). This CDR3 spans 15 amino acids. Germline CDR1 is LGHNA and CDR2 is YNFKEQ. V was cut by 7 bases and J by 3 bases, with 19 bases left in between. CDR3 region: CASTTRPGAVYEQYF. CDR3 nucleotide sequence: TGTGCCAGCACCACAAGGCCGGGAGCAGTCTACGAGCAGTACTTC.

The rearrangement joins TRBV7-6 to TRBJ1-3, with 9 nucleotides matching TRBD1. The V gene's germline CDR1 is SGHVS and CDR2 FNYEAQ. Germline trimming cut 5 bases from V and 6 bases from J; bases unmatched to any gene: 8. CDR3 size: 15 residues. In nucleotides, the CDR3 is TGTGCCAGCAGCCCTTGGACAGGGGTGGAAAACACCATATATTTT. It encodes CASSPWTGVENTIYF.

This chain links TRBV6-1 with TRBJ2-3, with D perhaps matching TRBD1 (7 bases). The CDR3 has 15 residues. Trimming stripped 6 bases from V and 2 bases from J, with 15 bases between. CDR1 and CDR2 from the germline V gene are MNHNS and SASEGT. CDR3 bases: TGTGCCAGCAGGGGGGGCGGGACAGCCACAGATACGCAGTATTTT. It translates to CASRGGGTATDTQYF.

The rearrangement uses TRBV7-9 and TRBJ2-7, with TRBD1 matching over 9 bases. The CDR3 is 15 amino acids. From germline, CDR1 is SEHNR and CDR2 FQNEAQ (reference sequence). The trim removed 3 bases at V and 6 bases at J, leaving 9 bases unmatched. The CDR3 DNA follows: TGTGCCAGCAGCTTTTTACAGGGGGCGTTAGGCGAGCAGTACTTC. Amino acids: CASSFLQGALGEQYF.